This record covers a single T cell receptor beta chain. Antigen unknown. The CDR3 is made up of 13 amino acids. CDR1 is SGHDT and CDR2 is YYEEEE in the germline V gene. The V gene lost 4 bases and the J gene lost 3 bases, with 11 bases spanning the gap. The record originates from a study of PD-1 blockade in classical Hodgkin lymphoma. General study results and limits: Healthy donors reportedly exceeded newly diagnosed patients in baseline TCR diversity.

Sequenced by immunoSEQ multiplex PCR; TCRdb stores in-frame clones only, minus some. The sample has roughly 23,000 clones, roughly 89% seen once. Indicated time point: newly diagnosed, previously untreated cHL patient sample. CD4+ T cells were purified from thawed PBMCs by negative selection. V and J are TRBV5-6 and TRBJ2-7; D is ambiguous. Specimen: CD4+ T cells from blood. The TCR sequence derives from a human donor with classical Hodgkin lymphoma. The CDR3 DNA sequence: TGTGCCAGCAGCAGATGGCCGGGCTACGAGCAGTACTTC. Translation gives CASSRWPGYEQYF. The variable domain in full, completed from reference TRBV5-6 and TRBJ2-7, reads DAGVTQSPTHLIKTRGQQVTLRCSPKSGHDTVSWYQQALGQGPQFIFQYYEEEERQRGNFPDRFSGHQFPNYSSELNVNALLLGDSALYLCASSRWPGYEQYFGPGTRLTVT.